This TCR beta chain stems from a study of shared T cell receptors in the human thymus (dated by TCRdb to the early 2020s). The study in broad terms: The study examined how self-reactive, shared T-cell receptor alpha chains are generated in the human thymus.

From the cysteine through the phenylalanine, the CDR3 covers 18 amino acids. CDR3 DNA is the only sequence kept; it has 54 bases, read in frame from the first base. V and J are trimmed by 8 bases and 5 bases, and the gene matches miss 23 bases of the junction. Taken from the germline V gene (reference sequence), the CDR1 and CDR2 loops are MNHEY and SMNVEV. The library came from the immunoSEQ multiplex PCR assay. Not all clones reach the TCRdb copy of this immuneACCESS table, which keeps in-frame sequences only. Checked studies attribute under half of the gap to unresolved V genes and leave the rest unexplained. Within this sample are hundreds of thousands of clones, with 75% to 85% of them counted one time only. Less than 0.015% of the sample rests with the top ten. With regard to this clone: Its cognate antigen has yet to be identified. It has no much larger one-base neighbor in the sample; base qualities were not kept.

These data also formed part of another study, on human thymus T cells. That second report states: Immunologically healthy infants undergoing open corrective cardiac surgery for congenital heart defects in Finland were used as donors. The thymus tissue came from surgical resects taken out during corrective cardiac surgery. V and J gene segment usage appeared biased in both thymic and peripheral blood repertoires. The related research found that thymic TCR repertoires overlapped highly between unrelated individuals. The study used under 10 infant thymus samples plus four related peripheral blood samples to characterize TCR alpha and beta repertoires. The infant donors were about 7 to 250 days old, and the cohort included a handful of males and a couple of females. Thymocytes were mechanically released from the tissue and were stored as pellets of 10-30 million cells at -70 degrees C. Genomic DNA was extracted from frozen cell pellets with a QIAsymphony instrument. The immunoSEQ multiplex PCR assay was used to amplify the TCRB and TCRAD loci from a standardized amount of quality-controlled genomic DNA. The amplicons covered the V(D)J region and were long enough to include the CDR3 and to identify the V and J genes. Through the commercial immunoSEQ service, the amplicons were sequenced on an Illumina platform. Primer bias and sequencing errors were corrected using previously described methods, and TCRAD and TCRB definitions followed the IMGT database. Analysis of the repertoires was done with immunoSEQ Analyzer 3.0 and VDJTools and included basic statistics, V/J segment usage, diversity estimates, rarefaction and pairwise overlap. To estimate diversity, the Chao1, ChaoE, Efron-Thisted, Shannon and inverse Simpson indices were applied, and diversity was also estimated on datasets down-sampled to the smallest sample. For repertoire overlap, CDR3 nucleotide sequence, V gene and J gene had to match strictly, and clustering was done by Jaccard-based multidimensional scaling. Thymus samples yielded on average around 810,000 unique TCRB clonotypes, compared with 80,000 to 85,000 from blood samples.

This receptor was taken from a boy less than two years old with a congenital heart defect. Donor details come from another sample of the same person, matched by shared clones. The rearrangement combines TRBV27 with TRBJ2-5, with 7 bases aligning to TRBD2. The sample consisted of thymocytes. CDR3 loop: CASGGSYVVAGVLETQYF. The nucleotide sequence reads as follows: TGTGCCAGCGGCGGCAGTTATGTGGTGGCGGGAGTTCTCGAGACCCAGTACTTC.